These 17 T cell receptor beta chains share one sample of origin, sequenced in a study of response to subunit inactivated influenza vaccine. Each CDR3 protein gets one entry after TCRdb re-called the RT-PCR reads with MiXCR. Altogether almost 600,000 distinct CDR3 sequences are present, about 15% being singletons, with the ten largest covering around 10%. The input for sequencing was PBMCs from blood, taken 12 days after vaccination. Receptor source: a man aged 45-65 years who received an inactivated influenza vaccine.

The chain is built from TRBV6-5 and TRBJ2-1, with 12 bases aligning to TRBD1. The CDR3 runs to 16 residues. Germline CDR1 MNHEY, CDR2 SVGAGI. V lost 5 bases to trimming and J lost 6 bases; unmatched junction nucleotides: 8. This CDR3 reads CASSLLGQGASNEQFF. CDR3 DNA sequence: TGTGCCAGCAGTCTACTGGGACAGGGGGCCTCCAATGAGCAGTTCTTC.

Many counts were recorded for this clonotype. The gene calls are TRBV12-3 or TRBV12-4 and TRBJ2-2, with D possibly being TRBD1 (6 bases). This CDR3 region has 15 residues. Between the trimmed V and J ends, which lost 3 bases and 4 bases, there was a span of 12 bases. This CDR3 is CASSFSPGVTGELFF. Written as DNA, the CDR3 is TGTGCCAGCAGTTTCAGTCCAGGGGTCACCGGGGAGCTGTTTTTT.

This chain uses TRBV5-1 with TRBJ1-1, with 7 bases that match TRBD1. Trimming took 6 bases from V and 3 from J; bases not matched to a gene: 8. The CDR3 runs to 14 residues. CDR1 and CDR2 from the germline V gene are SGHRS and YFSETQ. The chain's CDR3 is CASTPTGSDTEAFF. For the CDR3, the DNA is TGCGCCAGCACGCCGACAGGGTCGGACACTGAAGCTTTCTTT. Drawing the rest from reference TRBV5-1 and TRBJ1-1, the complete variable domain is KAGVTQTPRYLIKTRGQQVTLSCSPISGHRSVSWYQQTPGQGLQFLFEYFSETQRNKGNFPGRFSGRQFSNSRSEMNVSTLELGDSALYLCASTPTGSDTEAFFGQGTRLTVV.

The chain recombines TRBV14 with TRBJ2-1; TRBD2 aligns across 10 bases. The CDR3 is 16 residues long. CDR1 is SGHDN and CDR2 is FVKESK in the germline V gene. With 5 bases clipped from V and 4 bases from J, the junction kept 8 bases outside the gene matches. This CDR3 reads CASSVGSGGAYNEQFF. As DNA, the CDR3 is TGTGCCAGCAGCGTGGGGAGCGGGGGGGCTTACAATGAGCAGTTCTTC.

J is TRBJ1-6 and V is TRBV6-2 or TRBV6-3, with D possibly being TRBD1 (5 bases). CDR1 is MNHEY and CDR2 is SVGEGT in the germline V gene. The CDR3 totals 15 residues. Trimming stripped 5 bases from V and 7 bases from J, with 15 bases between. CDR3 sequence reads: CASSAPGRTNSPLHF. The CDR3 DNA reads TGTGCCAGCAGTGCCCCGGGACGAACAAATTCACCCCTCCACTTT.

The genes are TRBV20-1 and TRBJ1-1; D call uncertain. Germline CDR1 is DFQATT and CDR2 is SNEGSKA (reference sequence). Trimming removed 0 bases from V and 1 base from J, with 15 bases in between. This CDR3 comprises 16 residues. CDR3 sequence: CSARDHRRPGNTEAFF. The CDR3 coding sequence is TGCAGTGCTAGAGATCATAGGCGGCCGGGGAACACTGAAGCTTTCTTT.

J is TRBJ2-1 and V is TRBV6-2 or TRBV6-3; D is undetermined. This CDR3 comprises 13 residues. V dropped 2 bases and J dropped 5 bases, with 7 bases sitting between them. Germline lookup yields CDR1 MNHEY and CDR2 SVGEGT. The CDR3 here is CASSYPNDNEQFF. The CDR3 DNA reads TGTGCCAGCAGTTACCCCAACGACAATGAGCAGTTCTTC.

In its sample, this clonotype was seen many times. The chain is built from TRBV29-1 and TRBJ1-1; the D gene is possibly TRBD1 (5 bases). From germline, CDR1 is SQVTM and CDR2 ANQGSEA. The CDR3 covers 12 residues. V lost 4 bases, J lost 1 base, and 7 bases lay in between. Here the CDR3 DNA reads TGCAGCGTTGCCCAGGGGAACACTGAAGCTTTCTTT. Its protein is CSVAQGNTEAFF.

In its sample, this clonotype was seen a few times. The CDR3 DNA sequence: TGTGCCAGCAGCCGGGGGGTGACCGGCAATTCACCCCTCCACTTT. Its protein product is CASSRGVTGNSPLHF. The genes are TRBV12-3 or TRBV12-4 and TRBJ1-6, with D possibly matching TRBD1 (5 bases). With 6 bases removed from V and 7 bases from J, the gap between germline ends came to 16 bases. This CDR3 is built from 15 residues.

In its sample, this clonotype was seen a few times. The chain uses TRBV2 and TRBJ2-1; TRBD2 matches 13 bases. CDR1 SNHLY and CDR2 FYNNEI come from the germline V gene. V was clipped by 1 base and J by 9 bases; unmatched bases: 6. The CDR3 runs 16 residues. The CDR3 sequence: CASSEGLAGGKGEQFF. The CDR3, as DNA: TGTGCCAGCAGTGAAGGACTAGCGGGGGGAAAGGGTGAGCAGTTCTTC.

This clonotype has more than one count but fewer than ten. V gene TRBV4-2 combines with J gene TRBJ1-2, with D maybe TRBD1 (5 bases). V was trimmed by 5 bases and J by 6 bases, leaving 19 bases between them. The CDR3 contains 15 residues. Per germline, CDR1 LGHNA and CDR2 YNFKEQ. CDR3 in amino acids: CASSGRGRRLDGYTF. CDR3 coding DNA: TGTGCCAGCAGCGGCCGGGGACGGCGGCTAGATGGCTACACCTTC.

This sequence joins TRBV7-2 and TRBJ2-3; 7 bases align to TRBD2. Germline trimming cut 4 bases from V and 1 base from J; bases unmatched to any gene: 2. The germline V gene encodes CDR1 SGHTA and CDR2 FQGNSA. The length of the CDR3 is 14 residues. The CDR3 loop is CASSWGGRTDTQYF. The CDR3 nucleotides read TGTGCCAGCAGCTGGGGAGGGCGCACAGATACGCAGTATTTT.

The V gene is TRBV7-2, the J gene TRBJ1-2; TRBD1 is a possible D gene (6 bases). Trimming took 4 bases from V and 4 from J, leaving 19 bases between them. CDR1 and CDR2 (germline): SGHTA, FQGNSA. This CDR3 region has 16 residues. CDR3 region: CASSSIPGGHSYGYTF. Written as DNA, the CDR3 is TGTGCCAGCAGCTCCATCCCGGGGGGGCATAGCTATGGCTACACCTTC.

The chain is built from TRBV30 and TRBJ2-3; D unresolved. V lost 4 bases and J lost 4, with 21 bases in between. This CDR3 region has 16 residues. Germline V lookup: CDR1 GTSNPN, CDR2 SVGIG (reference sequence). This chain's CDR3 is CAWTHPDRLESDTQYF. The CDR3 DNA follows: TGTGCCTGGACCCACCCTGATAGGTTGGAATCAGATACGCAGTATTTT.

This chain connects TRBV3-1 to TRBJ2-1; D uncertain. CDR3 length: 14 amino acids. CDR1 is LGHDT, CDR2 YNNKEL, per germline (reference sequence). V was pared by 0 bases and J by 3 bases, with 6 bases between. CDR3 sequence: CASSQDGSYNEQFF. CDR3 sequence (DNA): TGTGCCAGCAGCCAAGATGGCAGCTACAATGAGCAGTTCTTC.

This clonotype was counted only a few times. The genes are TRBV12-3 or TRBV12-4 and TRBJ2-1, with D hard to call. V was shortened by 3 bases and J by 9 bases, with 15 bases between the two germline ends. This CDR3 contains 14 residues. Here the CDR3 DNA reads TGTGCCAGCAGTTTGATCCCGGCGGTTGGTGAGCAGTTCTTC. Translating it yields CASSLIPAVGEQFF.

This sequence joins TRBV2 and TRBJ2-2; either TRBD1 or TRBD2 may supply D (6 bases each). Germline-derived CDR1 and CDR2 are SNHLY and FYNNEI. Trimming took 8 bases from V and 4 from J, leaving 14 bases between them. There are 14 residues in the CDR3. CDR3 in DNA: TGTGCCAGCGGCCGACAGGAGGGCACCGGGGAGCTGTTTTTT. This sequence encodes CASGRQEGTGELFF. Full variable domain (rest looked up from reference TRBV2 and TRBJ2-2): EPEVTQTPSHQVTQMGQEVILRCVPISNHLYFYWYRQILGQKVEFLVSFYNNEISEKSEIFDDQFSVERPDGSNFTLKIRSTKLEDSAMYFCASGRQEGTGELFFGEGSRLTVL.